The 16 T cell receptor beta chains presented below share a single source sample, sequenced in a study of breast tumors, draining lymph nodes, adjacent tissues. TCRdb redid the calling of the multiplex PCR reads with MiXCR, one entry per CDR3 protein. The sample includes some 100,000 distinct CDR3 sequences, 20% to 25% of them seen just once. The lymph nodes were axillary draining lymph nodes from breast cancer patients. Sequences were obtained from axillary lymph node tissue. All receptors derive from a female donor with breast cancer. Some clones in this sample may be carry-over from other donors' samples.

The sample holds many counts of this clonotype. The V and J genes are TRBV5-1 and TRBJ2-1, with D perhaps matching TRBD2 (5 bases). This CDR3 is 13 amino acids long. With 1 base removed from V and 8 bases from J, the gap between germline ends came to 10 bases. CDR1 and CDR2 (germline): SGHRS, YFSETQ. The CDR3 DNA reads as TGCGCCAGCAGCTTGCCCAGCGGCGATGAGCAGTTCTTC. It encodes CASSLPSGDEQFF.

This chain joins TRBV28 and TRBJ2-7, with TRBD1 matching 8 bases. The CDR3 length is 15 residues. After removal of 2 bases from V and 6 bases from J, the junction contained 9 bases not matched to a gene. Germline loops: CDR1 MDHEN, CDR2 SYDVKM. The CDR3 is CASSLTGQGIGEQYF. The CDR3 region has the DNA TGTGCCAGCAGTTTAACCGGACAGGGTATTGGCGAGCAGTACTTC.

In this sample, this clonotype turned up many times. The V call is TRBV27, the J call TRBJ1-2; possible D gene TRBD1, 6 bases. V was cut by 4 bases and J by 7 bases, with 16 bases left in between. The CDR3 is 14 residues long. Germline assignment: CDR1 MNHEY and CDR2 SMNVEV (reference sequence). CDR3 region: CASSYAEQGGGYTF. CDR3 in DNA: TGTGCCAGCAGTTATGCGGAACAGGGTGGTGGCTACACCTTC.

This clonotype was recorded many times. One junction end does not reproduce the germline sequence, and a read error may be involved. This chain connects TRBV7-2 to TRBJ2-7; no clear D gene. In germline, CDR1 is SGHTA, CDR2 FQGNSA. The CDR3 has 14 residues. In DNA, the CDR3 is TGTGCCAGCACCTTAGGTCGTAGTGCCTACGAGCAGTACTTC. Protein sequence: CASTLGRSAYEQYF.

Concerning this clonotype itself: This may stem from a read error, because a much larger clone lies one nucleotide away. V and J are TRBV19 and TRBJ2-3; a weak D match, TRBD2 (6 bases). In germline, CDR1 is LNHDA, CDR2 SQIVND (reference sequence). Deletions cut 2 bases from V and 6 bases from J, with 15 bases between. The CDR3 loop spans 15 amino acids. CDR3 sequence reads: CASSILVQEGDTQYF. The DNA of the CDR3 is TGTGCCAGTAGTATACTGGTCCAGGAGGGGGATACGCAGTATTTT.

This clonotype was picked up many times. This chain joins TRBV5-5 and TRBJ2-1; D is uncertain. The germline V gene has CDR1 SGHKS and CDR2 YYEKEE (reference sequence). This CDR3 is built from 11 residues. Trimming removed 4 bases at V and 8 bases at J, with 7 bases between. The CDR3 loop is CASSPDYEQFF. CDR3 nucleotides: TGTGCCAGCAGCCCAGACTATGAGCAGTTCTTC.

The table lists this clonotype with many counts. The J gene is TRBJ1-2, the V gene TRBV24-1; a weak D match, TRBD1 (6 bases). This CDR3 is 13 amino acids long. Germline V gives CDR1 KGHDR, CDR2 SFDVKD. Trimming cost V 4 bases and J 8 bases, with 13 bases left between them. The CDR3 DNA reads TGTGCCACCAGTGAACAGGGAAGAGAGGGCTACACCTTC. Translated: CATSEQGREGYTF.

This clonotype was picked up many times. The chain recombines TRBV9 with TRBJ2-5; D unresolved. This CDR3 contains 15 residues. Trimming removed 0 bases from V and 4 bases from J, with 13 bases in between. Per the germline V gene, CDR1 is SGDLS and CDR2 is YYNGEE. The CDR3 DNA is TGTGCCAGCAGCGTAGCGGGCGGACCGAGAGAGACCCAGTACTTC. Encoded protein: CASSVAGGPRETQYF.

This clonotype was seen at least ten times. V is TRBV5-1 and J is TRBJ2-5; tentative D call: TRBD1 (5 bases). The V and J ends lost 7 bases and 3 bases respectively, with 22 bases between them. CDR1 is SGHRS, CDR2 YFSETQ, per germline. CDR3 length: 16 residues. CDR3 DNA sequence: TGCGCCAGCGGGGTAGGGGCGAACTTAAGGGAAGAGACCCAGTACTTC. It is translated as CASGVGANLREETQYF.

Points on this clonotype: A much larger clone is a single base away; this may be a read error. The rearrangement uses TRBV19 and TRBJ2-1, with 11 bases matching TRBD1. CDR1 LNHDA and CDR2 SQIVND come from the germline V gene (reference sequence). The CDR3 is 20 amino acids. The CDR3 DNA reads as TGTGCCAGTAGTATGGGATTGTGGACAGGGGGCGAGTTTTTTGGCGATGAGCGGTTCTTC. Translating it yields CASSMGLWTGGEFFGDERFF. Complete variable domain (other parts from reference TRBV19 and TRBJ2-1): DGGITQSPKYLFRKEGQNVTLSCEQNLNHDAMYWYRQDPGQGLRLIYYSQIVNDFQKGDIAEGYSVSREKKESFPLTVTSAQKNPTAFYLCASSMGLWTGGEFFGDERFFGPGTRLTVL.

Only one count was recorded for this clonotype. This may be a read error: a much more frequent sequence differs by one nucleotide. The rearrangement links TRBV6-6 to TRBJ1-4; perhaps TRBD1 as D (6 bases). The CDR3 contains 13 residues. Looked up from germline, CDR1 is MNHNY and CDR2 is SVGAGI (reference sequence). The CDR3 nucleotides are TGTGCCAGCAAGGGGACAACTAGTGAAAAACTGTTTTTT. Its protein is CASKGTTSEKLFF.

This clonotype was seen many times. The chain uses TRBV6-5 and TRBJ2-3, with 7 nucleotides matching TRBD2. Losses at the gene ends were 6 bases for V and 3 bases for J; bases not matched to a gene: 12. The germline V gene has CDR1 MNHEY and CDR2 SVGAGI. The CDR3 is 16 amino acids. DNA for the CDR3: TGTGCCAGCAGCCCACGCAGCGGGGAGGGGACAGATACGCAGTATTTT. Protein product: CASSPRSGEGTDTQYF.

As for this clonotype: One end of the junction does not line up with germline, which may come from a read error. The chain carries TRBV15 and TRBJ1-2, with TRBD1 matching over 12 bases. Germline CDR1 and CDR2: LNHNV and YYDKDF (reference sequence). CDR3 length: 16 amino acids. The CDR3 sequence is CATNRDRGLLDYGYAF. For the CDR3, the DNA is TGTGCCACCAACAGGGACAGGGGGCTGTTGGACTATGGCTACGCCTTC.

This clonotype occurred once. This chain links TRBV7-2 with TRBJ2-7; D not resolved. The V gene lost 2 bases and the J gene lost 2 bases, with 4 bases spanning the gap. The CDR3 runs 12 residues. CDR1 and CDR2 (germline): SGHTA, FQGNSA. The CDR3 region is CASSLFPYEQYF. Here the CDR3 DNA reads TGTGCCAGCAGCTTATTCCCCTACGAGCAGTACTTC.

This clonotype came up many times. The rearrangement joins TRBV3-1 to TRBJ2-5; D unclear. This CDR3 has 15 residues. With 1 base removed from V and 5 bases from J, the gap between germline ends came to 14 bases. In germline, CDR1 is LGHDT, CDR2 YNNKEL (reference sequence). CDR3 DNA sequence: TGTGCCAGCAGCCAAGGGGTCCTAGTGGTGGAGACCCAGTACTTC. Protein sequence: CASSQGVLVVETQYF.

Worth noting for this clonotype: A much larger clone sits a single nucleotide away, making a read error possible. The genes are TRBV3-1 and TRBJ2-3; 7 bases fit TRBD2. The germline gives CDR1 LGHDT, CDR2 YNNKEL (reference sequence). This CDR3 is 14 amino acids long. The CDR3 protein is CASRHGGGADTRYF. In DNA, the CDR3 is TGTGCCAGCCGCCACGGGGGAGGGGCAGATACGCGGTATTTT.